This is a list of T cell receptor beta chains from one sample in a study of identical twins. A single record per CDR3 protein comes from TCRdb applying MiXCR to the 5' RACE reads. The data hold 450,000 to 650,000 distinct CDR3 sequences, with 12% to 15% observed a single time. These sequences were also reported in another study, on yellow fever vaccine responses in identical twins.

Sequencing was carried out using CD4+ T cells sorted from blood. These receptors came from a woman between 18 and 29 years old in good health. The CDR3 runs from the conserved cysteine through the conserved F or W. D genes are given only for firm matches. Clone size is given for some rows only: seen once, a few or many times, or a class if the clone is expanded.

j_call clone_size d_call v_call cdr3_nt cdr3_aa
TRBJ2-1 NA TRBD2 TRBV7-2 TGTGCCAGCAGCCGGGGGGAGATCCTCTACAATGAGCAGTTCTTC CASSRGEILYNEQFF
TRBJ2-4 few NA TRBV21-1 TGTGCCAGCGCAGTTCAGGGGGGACTAGCGAGAAACATTCAGTACTTC CASAVQGGLARNIQYF
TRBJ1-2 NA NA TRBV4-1 TGCGCCAGCAGCCAAGACAGGGGTCAATATGGCTACACCTTC CASSQDRGQYGYTF
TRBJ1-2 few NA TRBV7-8 TGTGCCAGCAGCATCCCGCGGGGGTCTAACTATGGCTACACCTTC CASSIPRGSNYGYTF
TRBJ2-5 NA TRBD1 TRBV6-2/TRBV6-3 TGTGCCAGCAGACGAGCCGGGACAGGGGGAGAGACCCAGTACTTC CASRRAGTGGETQYF
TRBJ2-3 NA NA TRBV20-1 TGCAGTGCTAGCCGTGGACCCACAGATACGCAGTATTTT CSASRGPTDTQYF
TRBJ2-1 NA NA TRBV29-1 TGCAGCGGGGGTGGGAATGAGCAGTTCTTC CSGGGNEQFF
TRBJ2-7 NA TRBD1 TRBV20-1 TGCAGTGCCCTAGGGACAGGGGAATCCGAGCAGTACTTC CSALGTGESEQYF
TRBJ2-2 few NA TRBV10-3 TGTGCCATCCGAGAGGCGCGGGACACCGGGGAGCTGTTTTTT CAIREARDTGELFF
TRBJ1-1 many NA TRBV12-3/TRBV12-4 TGTGCCAGCAGTTTAGGGAGACTGAACACTGAAGCTTTCTTT CASSLGRLNTEAFF
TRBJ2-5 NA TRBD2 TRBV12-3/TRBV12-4 TGTGCCAGCAGACCAACTAGCGGGAAGACCCAGTACTTC CASRPTSGKTQYF
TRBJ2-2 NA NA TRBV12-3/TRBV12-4 TGTGCCAGCAGTTTAAGGTCTGGGAGAGGGGAGCTGTTTTTT CASSLRSGRGELFF
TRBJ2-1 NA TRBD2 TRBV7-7 TGTGCCAGCAGTCATAGCGGGAGTGCGAATGAGCAGTTCTTC CASSHSGSANEQFF
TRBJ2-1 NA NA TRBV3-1 TGTGCCAGCAGCCACGACCCTCGCTACAATGAGCAGTTCTTC CASSHDPRYNEQFF
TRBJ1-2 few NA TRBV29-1 TGCAGCGTTGCGATTGGGGGGGGCGGCTATGGCTACACCTTC CSVAIGGGGYGYTF
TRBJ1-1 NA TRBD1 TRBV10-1 TGCGCCAGCAGTGATGGTAACAGGGGCATGGGGACTGAAGCTTTCTTT CASSDGNRGMGTEAFF
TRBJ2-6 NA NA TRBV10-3 TGTGCCATCATTTCTGGGCCCGGGGCCAACGTCCTGACTTTC CAIISGPGANVLTF
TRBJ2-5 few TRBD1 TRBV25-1 TGTGCCAGCAGTGATCCCGACAGGGGACGCGAGACCCAGTACTTC CASSDPDRGRETQYF
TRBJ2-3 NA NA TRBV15 TGTGCCACCAGCAAGCAGGGGCTAACTAGCACAGATACGCAGTATTTT CATSKQGLTSTDTQYF
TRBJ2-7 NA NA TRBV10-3 TGTGCCACGAATGAGGGCTACGAGCAGTACTTC CATNEGYEQYF